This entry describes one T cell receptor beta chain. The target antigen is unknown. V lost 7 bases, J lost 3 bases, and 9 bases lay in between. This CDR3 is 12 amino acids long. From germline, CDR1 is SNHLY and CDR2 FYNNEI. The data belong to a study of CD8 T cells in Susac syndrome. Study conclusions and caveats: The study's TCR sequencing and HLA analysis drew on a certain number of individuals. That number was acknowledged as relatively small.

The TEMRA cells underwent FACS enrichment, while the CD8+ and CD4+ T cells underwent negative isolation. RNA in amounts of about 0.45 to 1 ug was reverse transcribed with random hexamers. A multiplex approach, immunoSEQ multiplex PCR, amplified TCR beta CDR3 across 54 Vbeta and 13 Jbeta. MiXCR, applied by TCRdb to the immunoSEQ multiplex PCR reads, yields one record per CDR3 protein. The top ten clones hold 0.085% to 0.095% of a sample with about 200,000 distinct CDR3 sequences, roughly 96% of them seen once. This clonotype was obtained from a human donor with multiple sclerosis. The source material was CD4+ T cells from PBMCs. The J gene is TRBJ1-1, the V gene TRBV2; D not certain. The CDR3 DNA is TGTGCCAGCACAGCCTCGGACACTGAAGCTTTCTTT. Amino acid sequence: CASTASDTEAFF.